The 23 T cell receptor beta chains below all came from one sample that was sequenced in a study of T cells in Graves' hyperthyroidism and ophthalmopathy. There were TCR beta CDR3 regions amplified from RNA transcripts. Using the HTBI primer set, a first-round RT-PCR was run on the TCR CDR3. MiXCR, applied by TCRdb to the multiplex PCR reads, yields one record per CDR3 protein. This table holds around 800,000 distinct CDR3 sequences, over 35% found once. Specimen: blood. The receptor set was obtained from a man younger than 30 with Graves' hyperthyroidism.

The chain combines TRBV7-6 with TRBJ2-7, with D tentatively TRBD2 (6 bases). The CDR3 loop spans 12 amino acids. Germline V CDR1 and CDR2: SGHVS, FNYEAQ. Deletions cut 5 bases from V and 7 bases from J, with 12 bases between. The CDR3 region is CASSPPAGEQYF. CDR3 in DNA: TGTGCCAGCAGCCCGCCGGCGGGGGAGCAGTACTTC.

Many counts were recorded for this clonotype. The V call is TRBV15, the J call TRBJ1-5; no clear D. Germline lookup yields CDR1 LNHNV and CDR2 YYDKDF (reference sequence). Trimming shortened V by 6 bases and J by 3 bases, and 6 bases separated the two germline ends. The CDR3 is made up of 12 amino acids. CDR3 DNA: TGTGCCACCAGTAGCATCAATCAGCCCCAGCATTTT. This translates into CATSSINQPQHF.

This clonotype was seen only once. The chain couples TRBV25-1 to TRBJ2-7, with 15 bases identical to TRBD2. The CDR3 totals 18 residues. Germline CDR1 MGHDK, CDR2 SYGVNS. Trimming removed 4 bases from V and 1 base from J; junction bases left unmatched: 8. The DNA for the CDR3 is TGTGCCAGCAGTGTCCGAAAGGGACTAGCGGGAGGTTCCTACGAGCAGTACTTC. This sequence encodes CASSVRKGLAGGSYEQYF.

The chain is built from TRBV7-2 and TRBJ2-2; 7 positions match TRBD2. V dropped 5 bases and J dropped 8; count of bases not matched to a gene: 11. Per germline, CDR1 SGHTA and CDR2 FQGNSA. This CDR3 spans 15 amino acids. The CDR3 sequence is CASSLKGLGAGELFF. The CDR3 bases are TGTGCCAGCAGCCTTAAAGGACTAGGAGCTGGGGAGCTGTTTTTT.

At least ten counts were recorded for this clonotype. The V and J genes are TRBV10-3 and TRBJ2-5; TRBD2 matches 10 bases. The trim removed 2 bases at V and 1 base at J, leaving 10 bases unmatched. The CDR3 loop spans 18 amino acids. The germline V gene has CDR1 ENHRY and CDR2 SYGVKD. CDR3 DNA: TGTGCCATCAGTGAGACTCTAGCGGGGGACGAATTCCAAGAGACCCAGTACTTC. This sequence encodes CAISETLAGDEFQETQYF.

The V call is TRBV2, the J call TRBJ1-5; 10 bases are a match to TRBD1. V trimming: 7 bases; J trimming: 2 bases; junction bases outside the gene matches: 2. Germline-derived CDR1 and CDR2 are SNHLY and FYNNEI. CDR3 size: 14 residues. The CDR3: CASKGTGGNQPQHF. CDR3 DNA: TGTGCCAGCAAAGGGACAGGGGGCAATCAGCCCCAGCATTTT.

The chain has TRBV2 and TRBJ1-1; D gene ambiguous. With 7 bases removed from V and 4 bases from J, the gap between germline ends came to 7 bases. Germline assignment: CDR1 SNHLY and CDR2 FYNNEI. This CDR3 has 11 residues. As DNA, the CDR3 is TGTGCCAGCATTCGGGCCACTGAAGCTTTCTTT. Translating it yields CASIRATEAFF.

This sequence joins TRBV6-5 and TRBJ2-7; maybe TRBD2 (6 bases). The CDR3 covers 13 residues. V gave up 5 bases and J gave up 3 bases, with 11 bases separating them. The germline gives CDR1 MNHEY, CDR2 SVGAGI. The CDR3 nucleotides are TGTGCCAGCAGTCGGGACTCATTCTACGAGCAGTACTTC. Encoded protein: CASSRDSFYEQYF.

V and J are TRBV11-2 and TRBJ1-6; a weak D match, TRBD1 (5 bases). CDR3 length: 16 residues. Trimming removed 4 bases from V and 10 bases from J, with 20 bases in between. Germline V gene sequence: CDR1 SGHAT, CDR2 FQNNGV. The CDR3 DNA follows: TGTGCCAGCAGCTATTCCGGGACGGACCCTAGCTCACCCCTCCACTTT. This encodes CASSYSGTDPSSPLHF.

This clonotype has ten or more counts. V usage is TRBV10-2 and J usage is TRBJ2-7; perhaps TRBD1 as D (6 bases). Trimming shortened V by 11 bases and J by 5 bases, and 16 bases separated the two germline ends. The CDR3 contains 12 residues. Looked up from germline, CDR1 is WSHSY and CDR2 is SAAADI. Here the CDR3 reads CASFQGNNEQYF. As DNA, the CDR3 is TGCGCCTCCTTCCAGGGGAATAACGAGCAGTACTTC.

J is TRBJ2-7 and V is TRBV11-2, with D unresolved. Deletions cut 4 bases from V and 5 bases from J, with 15 bases between. CDR3 length equals 14 residues. Germline loops: CDR1 SGHAT, CDR2 FQNNGV. DNA for the CDR3: TGTGCCAGCAGCTACGCATTGACCGGACACGAGCAGTACTTC. It encodes CASSYALTGHEQYF.

This clonotype was counted ten times or more. The CDR3 DNA is TGTGCCACCAGTACGCCGGACGACTCCCCCACCGGGGAGCTGTTTTTT. Amino acids: CATSTPDDSPTGELFF. This chain links TRBV24-1 with TRBJ2-2; no clear D gene. This CDR3 region has 16 residues. Germline loops: CDR1 KGHDR, CDR2 SFDVKD. V lost 6 bases to trimming and J lost 4 bases, with 17 bases between them.

About this clonotype itself: This may be a read error, as it is one base from a much larger clone. This CDR3 is missing its conserved last phenylalanine or tryptophan, likely due to a read error. V and J are TRBV20-1 and TRBJ1-5; the match to TRBD1 covers 10 bases. The CDR3 totals 14 residues. The V gene's germline CDR1 is DFQATT and CDR2 SNEGSKA (reference sequence). V lost 5 bases, J lost 4 bases, and 5 bases stayed unmatched. CDR3 residues: CSALKGQGNQPQHL. CDR3 in DNA: TGCAGTGCTTTGAAGGGACAGGGGAATCAGCCCCAGCATCTT.

The chain uses TRBV29-1 and TRBJ2-5; 8 positions match TRBD2. The germline gives CDR1 SQVTM, CDR2 ANQGSEA. CDR3 length: 13 amino acids. J lost 5 bases, V lost 1 base, and 3 bases had no gene match. The CDR3 bases are TGCAGCGTTGAAGTCGGGGGGGTGGAGACCCAGTACTTC. Its translation is CSVEVGGVETQYF.

This rearrangement joins TRBV7-2 to TRBJ2-7; D uncertain. The CDR3 covers 12 residues. Germline CDR1 reads SGHTA; CDR2 reads FQGNSA. V lost 6 bases, J lost 7 bases, and 13 bases lay in between. CDR3 region: CASRDLTNEQYF. DNA of the CDR3: TGTGCCAGCAGAGATCTCACGAATGAGCAGTACTTC.

Ten or more counts support this clonotype. This rearrangement joins TRBV19 to TRBJ1-1; no firm D call. This CDR3 is 11 amino acids long. CDR1 LNHDA and CDR2 SQIVND come from the germline V gene (reference sequence). V was clipped by 2 bases and J by 2 bases, with 0 bases between them. This CDR3 reads CASSINTEAFF. CDR3 DNA: TGTGCCAGTAGTATAAACACTGAAGCTTTCTTT.

In this sample, this clonotype turned up a few times. CDR3 amino acids: CASSTDRANTGELFF. The CDR3 DNA reads as TGTGCCAGCAGCACGGACAGAGCGAACACCGGGGAGCTGTTTTTT. The chain recombines TRBV5-8 with TRBJ2-2; tentatively, D is TRBD1 (6 bases). V lost 4 bases and J 0 bases, leaving 10 bases between the germline ends. Germline CDR1 SGHTS, CDR2 YDEGEE. CDR3 length: 15 amino acids.

The J gene is TRBJ1-6, the V gene TRBV6-5, with 7 positions matching TRBD1. The CDR3 has 15 amino acids. CDR1 is MNHEY, CDR2 SVGAGI, per germline. V shed 0 bases, J shed 9 bases, and the junction held 5 bases outside the gene matches. This chain's CDR3 is CASSYSSSGGSPLHF. DNA for the CDR3: TGTGCCAGCAGTTACTCTTCCTCAGGGGGTTCACCCCTCCACTTT.

This clonotype was seen a handful of times. The CDR3 protein is CASSIVRRARNQPQHF. CDR3 DNA sequence: TGTGCCAGTAGTATAGTTAGGAGGGCGCGAAATCAGCCCCAGCATTTT. The chain uses TRBV19 and TRBJ1-5; D unclear. CDR3 length: 16 amino acids. CDR1 LNHDA and CDR2 SQIVND come from the germline V gene (reference sequence). Trimming removed 1 base from V and 4 bases from J, with 14 bases in between.

The chain joins TRBV12-3 or TRBV12-4 to TRBJ1-6; D might be TRBD1 (6 bases). V lost 3 bases to trimming and J lost 14 bases, with 20 bases between them. The CDR3 covers 15 residues. CDR3 nucleotides: TGTGCCAGCAGTTTTGAAGGGGTCTATGCAGGGGCCCTCCACTTT. Translating gives CASSFEGVYAGALHF.

V usage is TRBV12-5 and J usage is TRBJ2-5; no clear D. Per the germline V gene, CDR1 is LGHNT and CDR2 is FRNRAP. Trimming stripped 7 bases from V and 3 bases from J, with 6 bases between. The CDR3 length is 11 residues. The DNA for the CDR3 is TGTGCTAGTGCCACGGAAGAGACCCAGTACTTC. The encoded protein is CASATEETQYF.

The genes are TRBV29-1 and TRBJ2-5, with 10 bases identical to TRBD2. The V gene's germline CDR1 is SQVTM and CDR2 ANQGSEA. The CDR3 runs to 12 residues. V shed 7 bases, J shed 7 bases, and the junction held 6 bases outside the gene matches. DNA of the CDR3: TGCAGCGGTCGACTAGCGGGCGGGACCCAGTACTTC. It encodes CSGRLAGGTQYF.

This sequence joins TRBV7-8 and TRBJ1-5; D uncertain. This CDR3 spans 15 amino acids. V was cut by 1 base and J by 3 bases, with 10 bases left in between. Germline-derived CDR1 and CDR2 are SGHVS and FQNEAQ. This CDR3 is CASSLDWIPNQPQHF. The CDR3 DNA follows: TGTGCCAGCAGCTTAGATTGGATCCCCAATCAGCCCCAGCATTTT.